A single sample is the source of the 29 T cell receptor beta chains below, sequenced in a study of blood T cell repertoires in COVID-19. The data were produced by immunoSEQ multiplex PCR, yet TCRdb's version contains in-frame clones alone and is incomplete. The data contain 330,000 or so clones, approximately 89% of them singletons. The sequencing input was peripheral blood. These receptors were collected from a woman aged 55-70 years with COVID-19, enrolled during active disease.

V is TRBV7-9 and J is TRBJ2-1, with no clear D. Germline V gene data show CDR1 as SEHNR and CDR2 as FQNEAQ (reference sequence). The CDR3 covers 14 residues. V was pared by 9 bases and J by 5 bases, with 17 bases between. DNA of the CDR3: TGTGCCAGTCAGCTTAGTGGGCCACACAATGAGCAGTTCTTC. Encoded protein: CASQLSGPHNEQFF.

The gene calls are TRBV3-1 (or the pseudogene TRBV3-2) and TRBJ2-1; weak D call: TRBD2 (5 bases). CDR1 LGHDT and CDR2 YNNKEL come from the germline V gene (reference sequence). CDR3 length: 17 amino acids. The V end lost 0 bases, the J end lost 6 bases, and 18 bases lay between the germline ends. The DNA for the CDR3 is TGTGCCAGCAGCCAAGATCTTGGGCCTAGCTTTCGCAATGAGCAGTTCTTC. This codes for CASSQDLGPSFRNEQFF.

The V and J genes are TRBV28 and TRBJ2-3; D might be TRBD2 (6 bases). Deletions cut 7 bases from V and 5 bases from J, with 13 bases between. CDR3 length: 13 amino acids. Germline V gene data show CDR1 as MDHEN and CDR2 as SYDVKM. CDR3 sequence (DNA): TGTGCCAGCACCTTGGGACTTTTAGATACGCAGTATTTT. The encoded protein is CASTLGLLDTQYF.

The genes are TRBV30 and TRBJ1-1; a weak D match, TRBD1 (6 bases). Germline CDR1 GTSNPN, CDR2 SVGIG (reference sequence). Trimming pared 4 bases from V and 0 bases from J, leaving 12 bases between. The CDR3 loop spans 14 amino acids. CDR3 DNA: TGTGCCTGGAACAAACAGGGCATGAACACTGAAGCTTTCTTT. It specifies CAWNKQGMNTEAFF.

V and J are TRBV28 and TRBJ1-2, with D unclear. Trimming took 2 bases from V and 5 from J, leaving 6 bases between them. The CDR3 runs to 12 residues. CDR1 and CDR2 from the germline V gene are MDHEN and SYDVKM. The CDR3 nucleotides read TGTGCCAGCAGTTTAGCCAGATATGGCTACACCTTC. Amino acids: CASSLARYGYTF.

V and J are TRBV12-3 or TRBV12-4 and TRBJ1-1, with a possible D match to TRBD1 (5 bases). The CDR3 has 12 residues. V gave up 6 bases and J gave up 11 bases, with 16 bases separating them. In nucleotides, the CDR3 is TGTGCCAGCAGGGCGACCAGGGCCCCGGCTTTCTTT. Protein product: CASRATRAPAFF.

J is TRBJ1-2 and V is TRBV28; 10 nucleotides agree with TRBD1. The V gene's germline CDR1 is MDHEN and CDR2 SYDVKM. The CDR3 has 15 amino acids. With 0 bases clipped from V and 5 bases from J, the junction kept 3 bases outside the gene matches. The CDR3 spells CASSLWDRGGYGYTF. For the CDR3, the DNA is TGTGCCAGCAGTTTATGGGACAGGGGGGGTTATGGCTACACCTTC.

The chain recombines TRBV3-1 (or the pseudogene TRBV3-2) with TRBJ1-6; 7 bases fit TRBD1. The V gene end was trimmed by 1 base and the J gene end by 11 bases; junction bases not matched to a gene: 11. The CDR3 consists of 16 residues. From germline, CDR1 is LGHDT and CDR2 YNNKEL (reference sequence). Written as DNA, the CDR3 is TGTGCCAGCAGCCAAGGACAGGGAGACGGTCGGGCACCCCTCCACTTT. Its protein is CASSQGQGDGRAPLHF.

This rearrangement joins TRBV28 to TRBJ1-1; D is possibly TRBD1 (5 bases). Trimming took 6 bases from V and 0 from J, leaving 17 bases between them. Germline V gene lookup returns CDR1 MDHEN and CDR2 SYDVKM. This CDR3 is built from 16 residues. In nucleotides, the CDR3 is TGTGCCAGCAGCTTGACGACAGCCCCGCTGAACACTGAAGCTTTCTTT. Encoded protein: CASSLTTAPLNTEAFF.

CDR3 sequence: CASSGPGQGAPGYTF. DNA for the CDR3: TGCGCCAGCAGCGGTCCGGGACAGGGGGCGCCAGGCTACACCTTC. This chain connects TRBV5-1 to TRBJ1-2, with 12 bases fitting TRBD1. Germline loops: CDR1 SGHRS, CDR2 YFSETQ. V was clipped by 4 bases and J by 8 bases; unmatched bases: 9. The CDR3 extends over 15 amino acids.

The chain carries TRBV28 and TRBJ2-2; 10 bases map to TRBD2. The CDR3 sequence is 15 residues long. The germline gives CDR1 MDHEN, CDR2 SYDVKM. Germline trimming cut 6 bases from V and 4 bases from J; bases unmatched to any gene: 5. CDR3 bases: TGTGCCAGCAGCAGCGGGGGGGAGGGCACCGGGGAGCTGTTTTTT. Encoded protein: CASSSGGEGTGELFF.

The count of this clone is one. V usage is TRBV29-1 and J usage is TRBJ1-2; D gene uncertain. Per germline, CDR1 SQVTM and CDR2 ANQGSEA. The ends were cut back, 4 bases at V and 5 bases at J, with 2 bases in the middle. CDR3 length equals 9 residues. The CDR3 nucleotides are TGCAGCGTTGCTTATGGCTACACCTTC. Translated: CSVAYGYTF.

The table lists this clone with a few counts. The chain uses TRBV2 and TRBJ1-6; D gene unclear. CDR3 length equals 15 residues. V gave up 1 base and J gave up 0 bases, with 4 bases separating them. CDR1 and CDR2 (germline): SNHLY, FYNNEI. The CDR3 DNA sequence: TGTGCCAGCAGTGAAGAGAGCTCCTATAATTCACCCCTCCACTTT. This codes for CASSEESSYNSPLHF.

This clone was picked up one time. J is TRBJ2-5 and V is TRBV19, with 9 bases aligning to TRBD1. The CDR3 is 12 residues long. V trimming: 5 bases; J trimming: 5 bases; junction bases outside the gene matches: 0. The germline CDR1 and CDR2 sequences are LNHDA and SQIVND (reference sequence). The CDR3 spells CASSDRGETQYF. In nucleotides, the CDR3 is TGTGCCAGTAGTGACAGGGGGGAGACCCAGTACTTC. Combining the CDR3 with reference TRBV19 and TRBJ2-5 gives the whole variable domain DGGITQSPKYLFRKEGQNVTLSCEQNLNHDAMYWYRQDPGQGLRLIYYSQIVNDFQKGDIAEGYSVSREKKESFPLTVTSAQKNPTAFYLCASSDRGETQYFGPGTRLLVL.

The V gene is TRBV2, the J gene TRBJ2-3; no definite D call. This CDR3 has 13 residues. CDR1 and CDR2 (germline): SNHLY, FYNNEI. V lost 7 bases, J lost 7 bases, and 15 bases lay in between. The CDR3 is CASTSSEAHTQYF. In DNA, the CDR3 is TGTGCCAGCACCTCGTCTGAGGCCCATACGCAGTATTTT.

The chain uses TRBV5-6 and TRBJ1-2, with D maybe TRBD1 (6 bases). The ends were cut back, 0 bases at V and 8 bases at J, with 11 bases in the middle. Per the germline V gene, CDR1 is SGHDT and CDR2 is YYEEEE. The CDR3 sequence is 13 residues long. In DNA, the CDR3 is TGTGCCAGCAGCTTGGAACAGGGACGCGGCTACACCTTC. Protein sequence: CASSLEQGRGYTF.

V gene TRBV7-8 combines with J gene TRBJ1-1; no clear D. Trimming shortened V by 2 bases and J by 4 bases, and 14 bases separated the two germline ends. The CDR3 has 15 residues. The germline gives CDR1 SGHVS, CDR2 FQNEAQ. The CDR3, as DNA: TGTGCCAGCAGCTTAAACAAGGTGGCGGGCACTGAAGCTTTCTTT. It yields the protein CASSLNKVAGTEAFF.

This sequence joins TRBV5-4 and TRBJ1-1, with D maybe TRBD1 (6 bases). With 0 bases removed from V and 5 bases from J, the gap between germline ends came to 23 bases. The germline CDR1 and CDR2 sequences are SGHNT and YYREEE (reference sequence). The CDR3 consists of 18 residues. CDR3 coding DNA: TGTGCCAGCAGCTTGGATAGGCCGGGCGGGGGGGCGAGGACTGAAGCTTTCTTT. Protein product: CASSLDRPGGGARTEAFF.

The V gene is TRBV6-6, the J gene TRBJ1-1, with 7 bases lining up with TRBD1. The CDR3 runs to 15 residues. V dropped 2 bases and J dropped 4; count of bases not matched to a gene: 7. Germline CDR1 is MNHNY and CDR2 is SVGAGI (reference sequence). The CDR3 DNA reads TGTGCCAGCAGTTACCCGACAGGGATCGGCACTGAAGCTTTCTTT. Amino acid sequence: CASSYPTGIGTEAFF.

The chain combines TRBV4-1 with TRBJ2-7; no clear D. The CDR3 has 15 residues. Looked up from germline, CDR1 is MGHRA and CDR2 is YSYEKL. The ends were cut back, 4 bases at V and 7 bases at J, with 20 bases in the middle. CDR3 DNA: TGCGCCAGCAGCCGAACGTATGACTCAGCGTGGGAGCAGTACTTC. This gives the protein CASSRTYDSAWEQYF.

J is TRBJ2-1 and V is TRBV6-5; D is possibly TRBD1 (5 bases). CDR1 is MNHEY, CDR2 SVGAGI, per germline. The CDR3 loop spans 15 amino acids. Trimming stripped 2 bases from V and 8 bases from J, with 16 bases between. For the CDR3, the DNA is TGTGCCAGCAGTTACGCCCCATTCAGGGCTCATGAGCAGTTCTTC. This translates into CASSYAPFRAHEQFF.

The chain has TRBV27 and TRBJ1-5, with no clear D. The CDR3 runs 14 residues. Trimming took off 7 bases at V and 2 bases at J, with 12 bases between the two ends. Germline V gene lookup returns CDR1 MNHEY and CDR2 SMNVEV (reference sequence). CDR3 in DNA: TGTGCCAGCAAATCGCAAAGAGGCAATCAGCCCCAGCATTTT. This codes for CASKSQRGNQPQHF.

This sequence joins TRBV7-3 and TRBJ1-2; D is undetermined. CDR1 and CDR2 (germline): SGHTA, FQGTGA. V was trimmed by 5 bases and J by 7 bases, leaving 17 bases between them. The CDR3 extends over 14 amino acids. The CDR3 sequence: CASSPDSGGSGYTF. CDR3 nucleotides: TGTGCCAGCAGCCCTGACTCGGGAGGGAGTGGCTACACCTTC.

The J gene is TRBJ1-1, the V gene TRBV28, with 9 nucleotides matching TRBD1. J was trimmed by 1 base and V by 2 bases; bases with no gene match: 2. Germline V gives CDR1 MDHEN, CDR2 SYDVKM. The CDR3 extends over 15 amino acids. In DNA, the CDR3 is TGTGCCAGCAGTTTAGGGGGACAGGGGAACACTGAAGCTTTCTTT. It codes for CASSLGGQGNTEAFF.

V usage is TRBV5-1 and J usage is TRBJ2-1, with 9 bases aligning to TRBD2. CDR3 length: 13 residues. Germline CDR1 SGHRS, CDR2 YFSETQ. The ends lost 2 bases at V and 12 bases at J; junction bases unmatched: 6. CDR3 coding DNA: TGCGCCAGCAGCTTCTGGACTAGCGCTGGGCAGTTCTTC. It encodes CASSFWTSAGQFF.

V gene TRBV15 combines with J gene TRBJ1-2; the D is unclear. The CDR3 extends over 16 amino acids. V lost 0 bases to trimming and J lost 0 bases, with 11 bases between them. CDR1 is LNHNV and CDR2 is YYDKDF in the germline V gene (reference sequence). This CDR3 is CATSREASQTNYGYTF. For the CDR3, the DNA is TGTGCCACCAGCAGAGAAGCGTCTCAGACTAACTATGGCTACACCTTC.

CDR3 amino acids: CASSSTGKGQPQHF. The CDR3 DNA reads as TGTGCCAGTAGTAGCACCGGGAAAGGGCAGCCCCAGCATTTT. V and J are TRBV19 and TRBJ1-5; D gene ambiguous. Trimming took 4 bases from V and 7 from J, leaving 14 bases between them. Germline loops: CDR1 LNHDA, CDR2 SQIVND (reference sequence). The CDR3 contains 14 residues.

The rearrangement uses TRBV4-1 and TRBJ1-1, with 7 bases fitting TRBD1. The CDR3 contains 15 residues. V shed 1 base, J shed 1 base, and the junction held 3 bases outside the gene matches. CDR1 is MGHRA and CDR2 is YSYEKL in the germline V gene. The CDR3 DNA reads TGCGCCAGCAGCCAAGCGACAGGGACGAACACTGAAGCTTTCTTT. Translating it yields CASSQATGTNTEAFF.

This sequence joins TRBV28 and TRBJ1-2; D is undetermined. The V gene's germline CDR1 is MDHEN and CDR2 SYDVKM. CDR3 length equals 14 residues. The V end lost 4 bases, the J end lost 7 bases, and 16 bases lay between the germline ends. The CDR3 bases are TGTGCCAGCAGTTCTCTGGGAGAAGGCGGTGGCTACACCTTC. Translation: CASSSLGEGGGYTF.